These 22 T cell receptor beta chains came from one sample sequenced in a study of tumor-infiltrating lymphocytes in primary liver carcinoma. From roughly 20-30 mg of unsorted bulk tissue, DNA and RNA were co-extracted together. A primer matching the constant region was used to make TCR beta cDNA from 450 to 550 ng of total RNA. Researchers made the TCR beta libraries by running three nested multiplex PCR rounds with slightly modified ARM-PCR. Researchers ran the first two PCR rounds for roughly 10 cycles each with TRBV1-TRBV30 forward primers and a C-beta reverse primer. Using its own MiXCR run on the multiplex PCR reads, TCRdb lists one record per CDR3 protein. The sample shows 99,000 or so distinct CDR3 sequences, 69% of them seen only once. Sequencing used liver tumor tissue from sampling region 5. The subset was: tumor region T5, tumor centre. These receptors all stem from a woman aged 60 to 75 with primary liver carcinoma and hepatitis B virus infection.

A remark on this clonotype: The conserved closing phenylalanine or tryptophan is absent in this CDR3, likely reflecting a read error. The chain is built from TRBV5-3 and TRBJ2-3; D is unclear. TRBV5-3 is designated an ORF whose function remains uncertain. CDR3 length: 17 amino acids. V lost 0 bases to trimming and J lost 5 bases, with 19 bases between them. As DNA, the CDR3 is TGTGCCAGAAGCTTGGCTACCGAAGAAATTCTTATAGATACGCAGTATTCT. Its translation: CARSLATEEILIDTQYS.

This clonotype was picked up one time. The J gene is TRBJ2-5, the V gene TRBV11-2; weak D call: TRBD1 (5 bases). The CDR3 has 15 residues. Germline assignment: CDR1 SGHAT and CDR2 FQNNGV. V was trimmed by 5 bases and J by 11 bases, leaving 24 bases between them. The CDR3 DNA reads as TGTGCCAGCAGCACCCGACCCAGCGACGGACAAACACAGTACTTC. Translation gives CASSTRPSDGQTQYF. The full variable domain, rest sourced from reference TRBV11-2 and TRBJ2-5, is EAGVAQSPRYKIIEKRQSVAFWCNPISGHATLYWYQQILGQGPKLLIQFQNNGVVDDSQLPKDRFSAERLKGVDSTLKIQPAKLEDSAVYLCASSTRPSDGQTQYFGPGTRLLVL.

Details on this clonotype: This may come from a read error, since a much larger clone is one base off. The CDR3 sequence is CASWIKDGGSYNEQFF. The CDR3 DNA reads as TGTGCCAGCTGGATCAAGGATGGCGGGAGCTACAATGAGCAGTTCTTC. The chain has TRBV5-6 and TRBJ2-1; 7 nucleotides align to TRBD2. V lost 7 bases, J lost 3 bases, and 13 bases stayed unmatched. The germline V gene has CDR1 SGHDT and CDR2 YYEEEE. The CDR3 is 16 residues long.

This clonotype was observed a single time. At one end, the junction sequence differs from germline, possibly due to a read error. The V gene is TRBV29-1, the J gene TRBJ2-7; 12 bases match TRBD2. In germline, CDR1 is SQVTM, CDR2 ANQGSEA. The CDR3 is 15 amino acids. CDR3 loop: CSVKPTSGSSDEQYF. The CDR3 region has the DNA TGCAGCGTTAAGCCGACTAGCGGGAGTTCCGACGAGCAATACTTC.

Regarding this clonotype: One end of the junction does not line up with germline, which may come from a read error. The chain recombines TRBV13 with TRBJ1-1; D is uncertain. The CDR3 contains 14 residues. CDR1 PRHDT and CDR2 FYEKMQ come from the germline V gene (reference sequence). DNA for the CDR3: TGTGCCAGGAGCTTCCGACCGGGGAGTACTGAAGCTTTCTTT. Amino acid sequence: CARSFRPGSTEAFF.

Note on this clonotype: Given a much more abundant clone one base away, this may be a read error. The chain uses TRBV28 and TRBJ2-1, with no clear D. The CDR3 totals 14 residues. CDR1 is MDHEN, CDR2 SYDVKM, per germline. CDR3 loop: CVSSTLRTADEQFF. CDR3 DNA: TGTGTCAGCAGTACCCTCCGGACGGCAGATGAGCAGTTCTTC.

As for this clonotype: One end of the junction fails to match germline, which may point to a read error. CDR3: CTSGLGRRSSYEQYF. In DNA form, the CDR3 reads TGTACCAGCGGCTTGGGCAGAAGAAGCTCCTACGAGCAGTACTTC. The chain links TRBV5-6 to TRBJ2-7, with a weak D call TRBD2 (5 bases). Looked up from germline, CDR1 is SGHDT and CDR2 is YYEEEE. This CDR3 contains 15 residues.

J is TRBJ1-2 and V is TRBV14; the D is unclear. Germline V gene lookup returns CDR1 SGHDN and CDR2 FVKESK. V lost 4 bases and J 13 bases, leaving 22 bases between the germline ends. The length of the CDR3 is 14 residues. CDR3 sequence: CASSRLEGARSCTF. The DNA for the CDR3 is TGTGCCAGCAGCCGACTAGAGGGAGCTAGGAGCTGCACCTTC.

As regards this clonotype: A much larger clone differs from this one at a single base, so this may be a read error. The rearrangement uses TRBV28 and TRBJ1-1; TRBD1 aligns across 9 bases. Germline CDR1 reads MDHEN; CDR2 reads SYDVKM. This CDR3 spans 16 amino acids. In DNA, the CDR3 is TGTGCCAGCAGTTTAAGTGGACAGGGGACGAACACTGAAACTTTCTTT. Its protein product is CASSLSGQGTNTETFF.

Details on this clonotype: At one of its ends the junction is not consistent with the germline gene, which may arise from a read error. The chain carries TRBV11-2 and TRBJ2-7; no clear D. The germline V gene has CDR1 SGHAT and CDR2 FQNNGV. The length of the CDR3 is 14 residues. The CDR3 reads CTSSRETRAYEQYF. CDR3 nucleotide sequence: TGTACCAGCAGCCGCGAAACCAGAGCCTACGAGCAGTACTTC.

Concerning this clonotype itself: An end of the junction does not agree with germline; a read error may underlie this. The rearrangement joins TRBV20-1 to TRBJ1-1; D is perhaps TRBD1 (6 bases). This CDR3 is 13 amino acids long. The germline gives CDR1 DFQATT, CDR2 SNEGSKA (reference sequence). The CDR3 nucleotides are TGCACTGCTAGTCCAGGGAAGGGGGCTGAAGCTTTCTTT. Protein product: CTASPGKGAEAFF.

This clonotype was seen a handful of times. The chain links TRBV6-1 to TRBJ2-1; 7 nucleotides match TRBD2. Germline V gene lookup returns CDR1 MNHNS and CDR2 SASEGT. This CDR3 has 13 residues. The V segment lost 8 bases and the J segment 8 bases; nucleotides outside the gene matches: 9. The CDR3 sequence is CASVGLGVYEQFF. The CDR3 coding sequence is TGTGCCAGCGTCGGACTAGGTGTGTATGAGCAGTTCTTC.

As concerns this clonotype: Its ends do not fully match the called genes, so a read error is possible. This chain links TRBV11-2 with TRBJ2-7, with D tentatively TRBD1 or TRBD2 (5 bases each). Germline V CDR1 and CDR2: SGHAT, FQNNGV. The CDR3 contains 14 residues. The CDR3 spells CASSFGGTSYEQYF. The DNA for the CDR3 is TGTGCCAGCAGCTTTGGGGGAACTAGTTACGAGCAGTATTTC.

There are many counts of this clonotype. CDR3 sequence: CASSLAGGLEQYF. DNA for the CDR3: TGTGCCAGTTCACTAGCGGGAGGGCTTGAGCAGTACTTC. This chain links TRBV6-1 with TRBJ2-7; 13 nucleotides agree with TRBD2. Germline V gene data show CDR1 as MNHNS and CDR2 as SASEGT. The CDR3 extends over 13 amino acids. The V and J ends lost 9 bases and 7 bases, in that order; junction bases with no gene match: 6.

The chain has TRBV11-2 and TRBJ1-2; D not resolved. CDR1 SGHAT and CDR2 FQNNGV come from the germline V gene. The CDR3 consists of 14 residues. The CDR3 nucleotides read TGTGCAAACAGCTTAGATTGGGCTAACTATGGCTACACCTTC. Translating it yields CANSLDWANYGYTF.

This clonotype was detected a few times. A much larger clone lies a single base off, so this may be a read error. The chain carries TRBV5-6 and TRBJ2-7; 10 bases map to TRBD1. CDR1 is SGHDT and CDR2 is YYEEEE in the germline V gene. The CDR3 sequence is 14 residues long. Unmatched junction bases numbered 11, after V lost 3 bases and J lost 11 bases. CDR3 in DNA: TGTGCCAGCAGCTCGGTCTCTGGGACAGGGGCTGAGTACTTC. This encodes CASSSVSGTGAEYF.

As to this clonotype: No conserved phenylalanine or tryptophan is present at the end of the CDR3, so a read error is the likely explanation. The chain has TRBV11-1 and TRBJ2-7, with 7 nucleotides matching TRBD2. The germline V gene has CDR1 SGHAT and CDR2 FQDESV (reference sequence). The CDR3 spans 14 residues. CDR3 nucleotide sequence: TGTGGCAGCAGCTTGAGCGGGCGGGAGCACGAGCAGTACTAC. It yields the protein CGSSLSGREHEQYY.

This clonotype came up many times. J is TRBJ1-2 and V is TRBV28; the D is unclear. The V gene's germline CDR1 is MDHEN and CDR2 SYDVKM. Trimming stripped 6 bases from V and 4 bases from J, with 12 bases between. The CDR3 is made up of 13 amino acids. The CDR3 DNA follows: TGTGCCAGCAGATATACACAGAGCTATGGCTACACCTTC. Translating gives CASRYTQSYGYTF.

With regard to this clonotype: With a much larger clone just one base away, this may be a read error. The chain uses TRBV7-9 and TRBJ2-5, with a tentative D call TRBD1 (5 bases). Germline assignment: CDR1 SEHNR and CDR2 FQNEAQ (reference sequence). The CDR3 sequence is 14 residues long. CDR3 in amino acids: CASSLGRAQETRYF. The CDR3 bases are TGTGCCAGCAGCTTAGGCAGGGCCCAAGAGACCCGGTACTTC.

This clonotype has at least ten counts. V is TRBV6-1 and J is TRBJ2-1; D is ambiguous. Germline lookup yields CDR1 MNHNS and CDR2 SASEGT. Trimming left V 8 bases short and J 0 bases short, with 5 bases between. The CDR3 totals 12 residues. CDR3 DNA sequence: TGTGCCAGCGGCCGCTCCTACAATGAGCAGTTCTTC. Translated, it gives CASGRSYNEQFF.

A single count supports this clonotype. Sequence at one end of the junction differs from germline and may be a read error. The chain employs TRBV29-1 and TRBJ2-1; D remains ambiguous. This CDR3 has 12 residues. The germline V gene encodes CDR1 SQVTM and CDR2 ANQGSEA. The CDR3 coding sequence is TGCAGCGTTGAATTCAGGTACAATGAGCAGTTGTTC. It codes for CSVEFRYNEQLF.

For this clonotype: A much larger clone differs by one base, so this may be a read error. CDR3 region: CASGNLAGGETQYF. The DNA of the CDR3 is TGTGCCAGCGGAAACCTAGCGGGAGGAGAGACCCAGTACTTC. This chain joins TRBV28 and TRBJ2-5, with 11 bases lining up with TRBD2. The germline V gene encodes CDR1 MDHEN and CDR2 SYDVKM. The CDR3 sequence is 14 residues long. V shed 8 bases and J 4 bases; nucleotides not matched to a gene: 6.